This TCR beta chain was documented in a study of early T cells in non-severe SARS-CoV-2 infection. Germline assignment: CDR1 MGHRA and CDR2 YSYEKL. V was pared by 0 bases and J by 2 bases, with 13 bases between. The length of the CDR3 is 17 residues. Attached unique molecular identifiers marked individual cDNA molecules. TCRdb re-called the 5' RACE reads through MiXCR, storing one row per CDR3 protein. The data hold about 81,000 distinct CDR3 sequences, with 14% observed a single time. In this sample, this clonotype turned up a few times. This chain uses TRBV4-1 with TRBJ2-2; TRBD2 might be the D (6 bases). Sequenced input: whole blood. This TCR derives from an adult who was a healthcare worker with PCR-confirmed SARS-CoV-2 infection or an uninfected control (not recorded which). The CDR3 loop is CASSQDQGLTNTGELFF. The CDR3 DNA reads TGCGCCAGCAGCCAAGATCAAGGACTAACCAACACCGGGGAGCTGTTTTTT.